Each of the 22 T cell receptor beta chains below was sequenced from the same sample in a study of patients and donors after allogeneic stem cell transplantation. TCRdb passed the RT-PCR reads through MiXCR, listing each CDR3 protein once. Here the sample spans 900,000 to 1,000,000 distinct CDR3 sequences, more than 15% being singletons. The material sequenced was blood, either unsorted or a sorted T cell fraction (not recorded which). The receptors were gathered from a human donor who was either an allogeneic HSCT recipient or a stem cell or donor lymphocyte infusion donor (not recorded which). It is not recorded whose cells these are; they may come from a transplant donor.

The table lists this clonotype with a few counts. The chain combines TRBV5-4 with TRBJ2-1; 9 nucleotides match TRBD2. This CDR3 spans 14 amino acids. Germline V lookup: CDR1 SGHNT, CDR2 YYREEE (reference sequence). V was clipped by 2 bases and J by 7 bases; unmatched bases: 4. DNA of the CDR3: TGTGCCAGCAGCTTAGCGGGAGGAGCGAATGAGCAGTTCTTC. This sequence encodes CASSLAGGANEQFF.

The rearrangement uses TRBV5-1 and TRBJ2-3; 12 nucleotides agree with TRBD2. This CDR3 spans 16 amino acids. Germline V lookup: CDR1 SGHRS, CDR2 YFSETQ. The trim removed 4 bases at V and 5 bases at J, leaving 8 bases unmatched. CDR3 region: CASSPRTSGARDTQYF. The DNA for the CDR3 is TGCGCCAGCAGCCCTCGGACTAGCGGGGCTCGAGATACGCAGTATTTT.

The chain links TRBV5-1 to TRBJ1-2; D is undetermined. Trimming removed 0 bases at V and 5 bases at J, with 8 bases between. The CDR3 is 13 amino acids. Germline V gene lookup returns CDR1 SGHRS and CDR2 YFSETQ. The CDR3, as DNA: TGCGCCAGCAGCTTGGAGAGCCCTTATGGCTACACCTTC. Its protein is CASSLESPYGYTF.

This clonotype showed up just a few times. V usage is TRBV6-5 and J usage is TRBJ1-5; no firm D call. The germline V and J ends were trimmed by 0 bases and 6 bases, with 15 bases remaining between them. The germline CDR1 and CDR2 sequences are MNHEY and SVGAGI. The CDR3 covers 16 residues. In DNA, the CDR3 is TGTGCCAGCAGTTACTCGCCCGGGATTCACGGTCAGCCCCAGCATTTT. Its translation is CASSYSPGIHGQPQHF.

The table lists this clonotype with many counts. The rearrangement joins TRBV4-3 to TRBJ1-5; D gene uncertain. Germline V lookup: CDR1 LGHNA, CDR2 YSLEER. V lost 0 bases, J lost 6 bases, and 6 bases lay in between. The CDR3 runs to 13 residues. Here the CDR3 DNA reads TGCGCCAGCAGCCAAGAGGGCGGTCAGCCCCAGCATTTT. It specifies CASSQEGGQPQHF.

This clonotype was found many times. This rearrangement joins TRBV7-8 to TRBJ1-5; TRBD1 might be the D (5 bases). The CDR3 is 16 amino acids. Trimming cost V 5 bases and J 1 base, with 15 bases left between them. Germline CDR1 is SGHVS and CDR2 is FQNEAQ. CDR3 sequence: CASSPDRGVSNQPQHF. In DNA form, the CDR3 reads TGTGCCAGCAGCCCTGATCGGGGGGTGAGCAATCAGCCCCAGCATTTT. The variable domain in full, with the rest retrieved from reference TRBV7-8 and TRBJ1-5, is GAGVSQSPRYKVAKRGQDVALRCDPISGHVSLFWYQQALGQGPEFLTYFQNEAQLDKSGLPSDRFFAERPEGSVSTLKIQRTQQEDSAVYLCASSPDRGVSNQPQHFGDGTRLSIL.

This clonotype was found a few times. The rearrangement links TRBV2 to TRBJ2-7, with 9 bases matching TRBD2. V lost 9 bases and J lost 4; bases outside the gene matches: 7. Germline values: CDR1 SNHLY, CDR2 FYNNEI. The CDR3 is 13 amino acids. CDR3 protein: CASYDSGSYEQYF. CDR3 coding DNA: TGTGCCAGTTACGATAGCGGGAGTTACGAGCAGTACTTC.

This clonotype was recorded a few times. V is TRBV6-2 or TRBV6-3 and J is TRBJ1-1; D unresolved. This CDR3 has 11 amino acids. Germline V lookup: CDR1 MNHEY, CDR2 SVGEGT. Trimming cost V 6 bases and J 11 bases, with 13 bases left between them. CDR3 nucleotide sequence: TGTGCCAGCAGCCACGGGGTAGGCGCTTTCTTT. It codes for CASSHGVGAFF.

For this clonotype: Since a much larger clone is just one base distant, this may be a read error. This chain joins TRBV25-1 and TRBJ2-6; D is uncertain. Germline CDR1 is MGHDK and CDR2 is SYGVNS. V was cut by 5 bases and J by 0 bases, with 5 bases left in between. The length of the CDR3 is 14 residues. CDR3 nucleotides: TGTGCCAGCAGTCCTCACTCTGGGGCCAACGTCCTGACTTTC. Protein: CASSPHSGANVLTF.

This clonotype was observed a handful of times. The chain carries TRBV6-1 and TRBJ1-1; TRBD1 aligns across 7 bases. The V and J ends lost 7 bases and 3 bases, in that order; junction bases with no gene match: 11. The V gene's germline CDR1 is MNHNS and CDR2 SASEGT. The CDR3 spans 15 residues. CDR3 nucleotides: TGTGCCAGCACCTGGTTGGGCCAGGGGGACACTGAAGCTTTCTTT. This codes for CASTWLGQGDTEAFF.

This rearrangement joins TRBV7-9 to TRBJ2-5; 9 bases match TRBD2. CDR1 is SEHNR and CDR2 is FQNEAQ in the germline V gene (reference sequence). Germline trimming cut 6 bases from V and 9 bases from J; bases unmatched to any gene: 11. The CDR3 sequence is 14 residues long. For the CDR3, the DNA is TGTGCCAGCAGTTCCGGGACTAGCCCCCATTCCCAGTACTTC. Translating it yields CASSSGTSPHSQYF.

There are a few counts of this clonotype. The V call is TRBV20-1, the J call TRBJ2-7, with a tentative D call TRBD2 (6 bases). CDR1 and CDR2 from the germline V gene are DFQATT and SNEGSKA (reference sequence). V was trimmed by 3 bases and J by 2 bases, leaving 14 bases between them. The CDR3 length is 14 residues. As DNA, the CDR3 is TGCAGTGCTAGCCGGGAGCTTCTACCCTACGAGCAGTACTTC. Amino acid sequence: CSASRELLPYEQYF.

The gene calls are TRBV27 and TRBJ1-1, with TRBD1 identical over 10 bases. With V trimmed by 4 bases and J by 1 base, 6 bases remained unmatched. Germline CDR1 MNHEY, CDR2 SMNVEV (reference sequence). CDR3 length: 16 amino acids. The CDR3 nucleotides are TGTGCCAGCAGTTCTGGGACAGGGGAAAGGAACACTGAAGCTTTCTTT. It translates to CASSSGTGERNTEAFF.

This clonotype was observed a handful of times. The gene calls are TRBV12-3 or TRBV12-4 and TRBJ2-2; D not resolved. Trimming cost V 3 bases and J 4 bases, with 6 bases left between them. The CDR3 is made up of 13 amino acids. The CDR3, as DNA: TGTGCCAGCAGTTTTCAGCTCACCGGGGAGCTGTTTTTT. Amino acids: CASSFQLTGELFF.

This clonotype has just a few counts. CDR3 bases: TGTGCCAGTCATTCACTGAGGGCGGTAGTGGGGGAAGCTTTCTTT. It yields the protein CASHSLRAVVGEAFF. The rearrangement joins TRBV7-9 to TRBJ1-1; D gene uncertain. Germline CDR1 and CDR2: SEHNR and FQNEAQ (reference sequence). The V end lost 9 bases, the J end lost 8 bases, and 25 bases lay between the germline ends. There are 15 residues in the CDR3. Based on the CDR3 plus reference TRBV7-9 and TRBJ1-1, the full variable domain is DTGVSQNPRHKITKRGQNVTFRCDPISEHNRLYWYRQTLGQGPEFLTYFQNEAQLEKSRLLSDRFSAERPKGSFSTLEIQRTEQGDSAMYLCASHSLRAVVGEAFFGQGTRLTVV.

This clonotype was seen a handful of times. The rearrangement uses TRBV3-1 and TRBJ2-7, with a tentative D call TRBD1 (5 bases). The CDR3 totals 16 residues. The germline CDR1 and CDR2 sequences are LGHDT and YNNKEL (reference sequence). Trimming pared 1 base from V and 6 bases from J, leaving 19 bases between. The CDR3 DNA sequence: TGTGCCAGCAGCCAAGGGCCCCAAACAGGTCTGGGCGAGCAGTACTTC. It codes for CASSQGPQTGLGEQYF.

The rearrangement links TRBV2 to TRBJ2-5; no clear D gene. The CDR3 has 14 amino acids. Germline CDR1 SNHLY, CDR2 FYNNEI. Trimming shortened V by 3 bases and J by 1 base, and 9 bases separated the two germline ends. The DNA for the CDR3 is TGTGCCAGCAGTGAGTGGCTTCTCCAAGAGACCCAGTACTTC. It yields the protein CASSEWLLQETQYF.

The table lists this clonotype with a few counts. This sequence joins TRBV19 and TRBJ2-1; tentatively, D is TRBD1 (6 bases). V was cut by 7 bases and J by 7 bases, with 20 bases left in between. The germline V gene encodes CDR1 LNHDA and CDR2 SQIVND (reference sequence). This CDR3 is 15 amino acids long. The CDR3 region is CASTLRPTGWNEQFF. The CDR3 DNA sequence: TGTGCCAGTACTTTGAGGCCCACAGGGTGGAATGAGCAGTTCTTC.

This chain connects TRBV4-1 to TRBJ1-6; 12 bases agree with TRBD1. Germline assignment: CDR1 MGHRA and CDR2 YSYEKL. The CDR3 contains 16 residues. The ends lost 0 bases at V and 8 bases at J; junction bases unmatched: 2. The CDR3, as DNA: TGCGCCAGCAGCCAAGAGAGGGACAGGGGGCATTCACCCCTCCACTTT. Protein product: CASSQERDRGHSPLHF.

This clonotype was counted only a few times. The V call is TRBV5-1, the J call TRBJ2-2, with TRBD1 as a possible D gene (6 bases). The CDR3 is made up of 16 amino acids. Trimming removed 2 bases at V and 1 base at J, with 12 bases between. In germline, CDR1 is SGHRS, CDR2 YFSETQ. CDR3 sequence: CASSLPGAENTGELFF. In nucleotides, the CDR3 is TGCGCCAGCAGCTTACCAGGGGCGGAGAACACCGGGGAGCTGTTTTTT.

This chain connects TRBV2 to TRBJ2-1; D is uncertain. Trimming shortened V by 4 bases and J by 0 bases, and 16 bases separated the two germline ends. This CDR3 is 17 amino acids long. Germline assignment: CDR1 SNHLY and CDR2 FYNNEI. The CDR3 spells CASSVWVPKSSYNEQFF. The CDR3 DNA reads as TGTGCCAGCAGTGTGTGGGTTCCTAAGAGCTCCTACAATGAGCAGTTCTTC.

The rearrangement uses TRBV20-1 and TRBJ2-3, with D tentatively TRBD1 (7 bases). Trimming left V 0 bases short and J 3 bases short, with 16 bases between. Germline V gene data show CDR1 as DFQATT and CDR2 as SNEGSKA (reference sequence). The CDR3 has 16 residues. This CDR3 reads CSARDWGRGVTDTQYF. The CDR3 DNA reads as TGCAGTGCTAGAGATTGGGGCAGGGGGGTGACAGATACGCAGTATTTT.